The T cell receptor (beta chain) under discussion was sequenced for a study of T-cell memory formation after mild COVID-19. TCRdb called the 5' RACE reads again in MiXCR, with one record for every CDR3 protein. The sample includes about 49,000 distinct CDR3 sequences, 27% seen only once; the top ten take approximately 40%. Trimming removed 5 bases from V and 0 bases from J, with 10 bases in between. Germline V gene lookup returns CDR1 LNHNV and CDR2 YYDKDF (reference sequence). The CDR3 extends over 15 amino acids. Study-level findings and limits: Clones contracting across day 15 to 85 had a balanced CD4/CD8 profile; later expanding clones leaned CD4+. Those CD4+ clones that contracted were mainly in CM and EM (CD8+ ones in EMRA).

Concerning this clonotype: The antigen is unknown.

The TCR was taken from a man aged 18 to 29 who had mild COVID-19 (a few samples of this study predate the infection). Cell type and time point are not known. What was sequenced was PBMCs or a T cell subset sorted from them (not recorded which). This chain connects TRBV15 to TRBJ1-4; no clear D gene. CDR3 residues: CATSGGISTNEKLFF. In nucleotides, the CDR3 is TGTGCCACCAGCGGAGGGATATCAACTAATGAAAAACTGTTTTTT. Complete variable domain (other parts from reference TRBV15 and TRBJ1-4): DAMVIQNPRYQVTQFGKPVTLSCSQTLNHNVMYWYQQKSSQAPKLLFHYYDKDFNNEADTPDNFQSRRPNTSFCFLDIRSPGLGDTAMYLCATSGGISTNEKLFFGSGTQLSVL.